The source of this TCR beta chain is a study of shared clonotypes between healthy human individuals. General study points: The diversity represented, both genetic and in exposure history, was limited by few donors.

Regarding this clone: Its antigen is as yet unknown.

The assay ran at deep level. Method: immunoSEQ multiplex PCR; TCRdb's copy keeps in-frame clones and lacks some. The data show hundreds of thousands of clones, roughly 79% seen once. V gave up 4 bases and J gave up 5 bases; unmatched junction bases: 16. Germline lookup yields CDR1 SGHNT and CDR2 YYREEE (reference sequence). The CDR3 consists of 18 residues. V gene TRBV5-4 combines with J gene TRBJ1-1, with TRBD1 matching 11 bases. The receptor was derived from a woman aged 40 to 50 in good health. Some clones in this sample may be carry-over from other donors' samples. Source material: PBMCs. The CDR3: CASSRPSGTGGWGTEAFF. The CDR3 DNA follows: TGTGCCAGCAGCCGGCCCTCCGGGACAGGGGGATGGGGTACTGAAGCTTTCTTT. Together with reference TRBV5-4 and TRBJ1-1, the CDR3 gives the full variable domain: ETGVTQSPTHLIKTRGQQVTLRCSSQSGHNTVSWYQQALGQGPQFIFQYYREEENGRGNFPPRFSGLQFPNYSSELNVNALELDDSALYLCASSRPSGTGGWGTEAFFGQGTRLTVV.